This T cell receptor (beta chain) appears in the sequencing data of a study of metastatic and nonmetastatic thyroid tumors. This clone came up many times. Its antigen is undetermined. Not a single patient had been given any form of treatment at any point before undergoing thyroid surgery. In the source study's methods: It was from CDR3 differences across clinicopathological groups that a distant-metastasis classifier for papillary thyroid cancer was built. TCRdb redid the clone calls on the PCR reads using MiXCR. These V and J calls rely on TCRdb rather than the paper's analysis. The repertoire includes tens of thousands of clones, approximately 22% of them detected once, and 71% sits in the top ten. Study-wide results and limits: The reported finding was significantly higher TCR beta diversity in malignant thyroid tumors relative to benign nodules, in blood and tumor.

The CDR3 runs 16 residues. Between the trimmed V and J ends, which lost 5 bases and 0 bases, there was a span of 16 bases. Germline V gene lookup returns CDR1 SGHAT and CDR2 FQNNGV. The material sequenced was blood. The chain has TRBV11-2 and TRBJ1-2; D gene unclear. This TCR was recovered from a male donor with papillary thyroid cancer or a benign thyroid nodule (not recorded which). Some clones in this sample may be carry-over from other donors' samples. This chain's CDR3 is CASSTADGGPNYGYTF. The CDR3 region has the DNA TGTGCCAGCAGCACCGCGGACGGAGGTCCTAACTATGGCTACACCTTC.